This T cell receptor (beta chain) was profiled in a study of identical twins. Whole-study findings and limits: Cross-sectional statistical analysis, not tracking of the same donors, underpinned the conclusions.

TCRdb reprocessed the 5' RACE reads with MiXCR, giving one entry per CDR3 protein. The data hold 1.5 million to 2 million distinct CDR3 sequences, with less than 35% observed a single time. Healthy Caucasians made up all donors. Germline-derived CDR1 and CDR2 are LGHDT and YNNKEL (reference sequence). J was trimmed by 7 bases and V by 4 bases; bases with no gene match: 3. CDR3 length: 13 amino acids. This clonotype came up a few times. The antigen is not known. The gene calls are TRBV3-1 and TRBJ2-1; 8 nucleotides align to TRBD2. Material for sequencing was cord blood. The TCR sequence derives from a newborn girl in good health. CDR3 protein: CASSRAGENEQFF. The CDR3 bases are TGTGCCAGCAGCCGAGCGGGAGAGAATGAGCAGTTCTTC.